This TCR beta chain was documented in a study of cytomegalovirus exposure and HLA in healthy donors. The PCR made use of 60 Vbeta and 13 Jbeta primers. Using immunoSEQ multiplex PCR, the repertoire was profiled, and TCRdb retains in-frame clones only, with some absent. The data contain 140,000 to 150,000 clones, approximately 78% of them singletons. Study findings and constraints: A reported reduction in N-insertions relative to the approximately 690-donor mean was seen in an Asian-associated ancestry cluster in a later analysis.

As regards this clone: What it binds is unknown.

The length of the CDR3 is 12 residues. Trimming left V 0 bases short and J 7 bases short, with 6 bases between. Germline CDR1 and CDR2: SGHVS and FQNEAQ. Source material: PBMCs. This sequence was found in a middle-aged man in good health and CMV-seropositive. The V and J genes are TRBV7-8 and TRBJ1-2; D unresolved. The CDR3 sequence: CASSLAGFGYTF. CDR3 bases: TGTGCCAGCAGCTTAGCCGGGTTTGGCTACACCTTC.